This TCR beta chain was retrieved from a study of graft-versus-host responses after intestinal transplantation. V gave up 5 bases and J gave up 9 bases, with 14 bases separating them. CDR1 and CDR2 from the germline V gene are MNHEY and SVGAGI. CDR3 length: 13 residues. Method: immunoSEQ multiplex PCR; TCRdb's copy keeps in-frame clones and lacks some. The top ten clones hold about 0.7% of a sample with 90,000 to 120,000 clones, roughly 87% of them seen once. Turning to this clone: The antigen is not known.

Study results and caveats: Early after transplant, HvG declines were associated with peak levels of circulating GvH clones.

This specimen was unstimulated CD4+ T cells sorted from spleen or lymph node cells, taken before transplant. The receptor's source is a human donor who was the organ donor for an intestinal transplant. V usage is TRBV6-5 and J usage is TRBJ1-5; D is unclear. This CDR3 is CASSENLVRPQHF. In nucleotides, the CDR3 is TGTGCCAGCAGTGAAAATCTCGTACGGCCCCAGCATTTT.